This paragraph covers one T cell receptor (beta chain) sequence. It was with random hexamers that roughly 0.5 to 1 ug RNA was reverse transcribed. TCRdb itself ran the immunoSEQ multiplex PCR reads through MiXCR, one entry per CDR3 protein. The sample yields 170,000 or so distinct CDR3 sequences, 85% to 95% seen once. Trimming shortened V by 5 bases and J by 10 bases, and 15 bases separated the two germline ends. CDR1 is MNHNS and CDR2 is SASEGT in the germline V gene. This CDR3 has 13 amino acids. This sample is drawn from a study of CD8 T cells in Susac syndrome. The sequenced material came from CD4+ T cells from PBMCs. The chain is built from TRBV6-1 and TRBJ2-1, with a weak D call TRBD1 (6 bases). This TCR derives from a human donor with Susac syndrome. The CDR3 sequence: CASSHGLGQEQFF. The CDR3 DNA reads TGTGCCAGCAGTCACGGGTTAGGACAGGAGCAGTTCTTC.